The present T cell receptor beta chain was sequenced within a study of blood T cells in healthy people across ages. Study-wide findings and caveats: Donor CMV infection status was unknown, possibly confounding age-related changes in expanded clonotypes. Naive T cell percentage and TCR beta diversity correlated strongly.

In this sample, this clonotype turned up a few times. Its specificity is unknown. The CDR3 length is 14 residues. CDR1 and CDR2 from the germline V gene are MDHEN and SYDVKM. Isolation of PBMCs gave at least 7 million cells per sample. For the second PCR, which ran for about 7 to 11 cycles, a sample-barcoded 5' primer and a J-beta primer mix were used. TCRdb processed the 5' RACE reads anew with MiXCR; each CDR3 protein has one entry. This sample has more than 1,000,000 distinct CDR3 sequences, with 20% to 25% found just once. Separately, the same data were catalogued under a study of T cells of mothers and their children. That source notes: Microchimeric T cell clones that persisted were not detected.

The receptor comes from a girl aged 2 to 9 in good health. The sequencing input was blood. The chain carries TRBV28 and TRBJ2-5; 7 bases are a match to TRBD1. Matching the DNA end better, TRBJ2-7 makes the J call doubtful. The CDR3 DNA is TGTGCCAGCAGAATTACAGGGGACCCCTACGAGCAGTACTTC. This codes for CASRITGDPYEQYF.